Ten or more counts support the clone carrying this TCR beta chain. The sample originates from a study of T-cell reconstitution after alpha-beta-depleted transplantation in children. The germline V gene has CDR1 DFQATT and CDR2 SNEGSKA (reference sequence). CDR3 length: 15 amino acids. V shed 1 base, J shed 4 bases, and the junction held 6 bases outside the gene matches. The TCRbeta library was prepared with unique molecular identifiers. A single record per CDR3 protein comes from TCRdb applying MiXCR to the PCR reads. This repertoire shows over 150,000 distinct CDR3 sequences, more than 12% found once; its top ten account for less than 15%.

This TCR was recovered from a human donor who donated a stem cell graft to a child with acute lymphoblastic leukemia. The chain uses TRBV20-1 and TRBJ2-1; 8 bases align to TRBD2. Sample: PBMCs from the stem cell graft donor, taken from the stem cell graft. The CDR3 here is CSARVPGGVYNEQFF. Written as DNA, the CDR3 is TGCAGTGCTAGAGTCCCCGGGGGGGTTTACAATGAGCAGTTCTTC.